This T cell receptor beta chain was identified in a study of blood T cell repertoires in COVID-19. The assay was immunoSEQ multiplex PCR, and TCRdb's table has in-frame clones only and misses some. The repertoire holds more than 300,000 clones, with roughly 90% as singletons. Recruited during active infection, patients (from Seattle) were subsequently followed longitudinally. The V end lost 4 bases, the J end lost 9 bases, and 10 bases lay between the germline ends. The CDR3 runs to 13 residues. CDR1 is SGHVS and CDR2 is FNYEAQ in the germline V gene. The V gene is TRBV7-6, the J gene TRBJ1-6; tentatively, D is TRBD1 (6 bases). The TCR comes from a woman between 70 and 85 years old with COVID-19, enrolled during active disease. The sample consisted of peripheral blood. The CDR3 DNA follows: TGTGCCAGCAGCTCCCAGACAGGTTCACCCCTCCACTTT. This codes for CASSSQTGSPLHF. Full variable domain (missing parts from reference TRBV7-6 and TRBJ1-6): GAGVSQSPRYKVTKRGQDVALRCDPISGHVSLYWYRQALGQGPEFLTYFNYEAQQDKSGLPNDRFSAERPEGSISTLTIQRTEQRDSAMYRCASSSQTGSPLHFGNGTRLTVT.